Listed here are 5 T cell receptor beta chains from one sample, sequenced in a study of T cells after yellow fever vaccination. TCRdb re-derived calls from the 5' RACE reads in MiXCR, one entry per CDR3 protein. This table has 450,000 to 550,000 distinct CDR3 sequences, 21% appearing once. The input for sequencing was PBMCs, taken 20 to 25 days after the first yellow fever vaccination. Receptors originate from a man aged 18 to 29 who received the YFV17D yellow fever vaccine.

The V gene is TRBV5-4, the J gene TRBJ1-4; 11 nucleotides match TRBD1. In germline, CDR1 is SGHNT, CDR2 YYREEE (reference sequence). The ends lost 3 bases at V and 7 bases at J; junction bases unmatched: 5. The CDR3 has 15 amino acids. CDR3 in amino acids: CASSWTGTGGEKLFF. The CDR3 coding sequence is TGTGCCAGCAGCTGGACCGGGACAGGGGGTGAAAAACTGTTTTTT.

This clonotype was detected only a few times. V and J are TRBV4-1 and TRBJ2-3; D is unclear. This CDR3 spans 15 amino acids. The germline CDR1 and CDR2 sequences are MGHRA and YSYEKL. V lost 1 base to trimming and J lost 6 bases, with 14 bases between them. The CDR3 coding sequence is TGCGCCAGCAGCCAAGGTTCCGCAGCTCCGGATACGCAGTATTTT. Its protein product is CASSQGSAAPDTQYF.

This clonotype has only a few counts. This chain uses TRBV12-3 or TRBV12-4 with TRBJ1-1; D is perhaps TRBD1 (5 bases). The length of the CDR3 is 13 residues. Trimming removed 11 bases at V and 1 base at J, with 14 bases between. The CDR3 protein is CAGRQSWNTEAFF. CDR3 sequence (DNA): TGTGCCGGCCGACAGTCCTGGAACACTGAAGCTTTCTTT.

V and J are TRBV18 and TRBJ2-3; 10 positions agree with TRBD1. The CDR3 is 16 residues long. V was clipped by 3 bases and J by 4 bases; unmatched bases: 7. Germline CDR1 and CDR2: KGHSH and LQKENI. Here the CDR3 DNA reads TGTGCCAGCTCACCCTGGACAGGGGGTGCCCCAGATACGCAGTATTTT. Translating it yields CASSPWTGGAPDTQYF.

This clonotype showed up just a few times. This chain connects TRBV12-3 or TRBV12-4 to TRBJ1-1; D is uncertain. The CDR3 sequence is 14 residues long. In DNA, the CDR3 is TGTACCTTCAGCCGAACCGGGCCAAACACTGAAGCTTTCTTT. This sequence encodes CTFSRTGPNTEAFF.